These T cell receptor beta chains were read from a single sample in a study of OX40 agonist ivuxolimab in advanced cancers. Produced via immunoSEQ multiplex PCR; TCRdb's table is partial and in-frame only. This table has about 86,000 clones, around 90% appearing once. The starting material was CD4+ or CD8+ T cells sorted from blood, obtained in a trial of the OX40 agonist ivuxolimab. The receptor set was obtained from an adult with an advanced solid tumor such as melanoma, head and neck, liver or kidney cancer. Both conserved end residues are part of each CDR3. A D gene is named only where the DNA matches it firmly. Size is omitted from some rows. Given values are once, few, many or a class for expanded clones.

CDR3: CASSDRAGNTIYF; DNA: TGTGCCAGCAGTGACAGGGCCGGAAACACCATATATTTT; size: -; V: TRBV9; D: TRBD1; J: TRBJ1-3
CDR3: CASSLAGIGKRNQPQHF; DNA: TGTGCCAGCAGCTTAGCCGGTATAGGGAAACGTAATCAGCCCCAGCATTTT; size: once; V: TRBV7-9; D: -; J: TRBJ1-5
CDR3: CASSPPGGNQPQHF; DNA: TGTGCCAGCTCACCTCCCGGGGGCAATCAGCCCCAGCATTTT; size: -; V: TRBV18; D: -; J: TRBJ1-5
CDR3: CASSLVHLTDTQYF; DNA: TGCGCCAGCAGCTTGGTACACCTCACAGATACGCAGTATTTT; size: -; V: TRBV5-1; D: -; J: TRBJ2-3
CDR3: CATSSLSLNTEAFF; DNA: TGTGCCACCAGCAGTCTCAGCCTGAACACTGAAGCTTTCTTT; size: -; V: TRBV15; D: -; J: TRBJ1-1
CDR3: CASTPLAGEGEQYF; DNA: TGTGCCAGCACCCCGCTAGCGGGAGAAGGCGAGCAGTACTTC; size: -; V: TRBV6-5; D: TRBD2; J: TRBJ2-7
CDR3: CASSIAPSASYEQYF; DNA: TGTGCCAGTAGTATAGCCCCGTCCGCCTCCTACGAGCAGTACTTC; size: -; V: TRBV19; D: -; J: TRBJ2-7
CDR3: CASLPQGNTEAFF; DNA: TGTGCCAGCCTTCCACAGGGGAACACTGAAGCTTTCTTT; size: -; V: TRBV7-8; D: -; J: TRBJ1-1
CDR3: CSVEPRQGQQFF; DNA: TGCAGCGTTGAACCGCGGCAGGGCCAGCAGTTCTTC; size: -; V: TRBV29-1; D: -; J: TRBJ2-1
CDR3: CASSFRWGSATNEKLFF; DNA: TGTGCCAGCAGCTTCCGTTGGGGAAGTGCAACTAATGAAAAACTGTTTTTT; size: -; V: TRBV5-4; D: -; J: TRBJ1-4
CDR3: CASSVGGATEAFF; DNA: TGTGCCAGCAGCGTAGGAGGGGCGACTGAAGCTTTCTTT; size: -; V: TRBV9; D: -; J: TRBJ1-1
CDR3: CASSKALGGGYGYTF; DNA: TGTGCCAGCAGCAAAGCCCTCGGGGGGGGATATGGCTACACCTTC; size: few; V: TRBV21-1; D: -; J: TRBJ1-2
CDR3: CASSLEPKLGEQYF; DNA: TGTGCCAGCAGCTTGGAACCCAAACTTGGGGAGCAGTACTTC; size: -; V: TRBV11-3; D: -; J: TRBJ2-7
CDR3: CASRDVAYEQYF; DNA: TGCGCCAGCAGGGACGTGGCCTACGAGCAGTACTTC; size: -; V: TRBV10-2; D: -; J: TRBJ2-7
CDR3: CSVDKGYEQYF; DNA: TGCAGCGTTGATAAGGGGTACGAGCAGTACTTC; size: -; V: TRBV29-1; D: -; J: TRBJ2-7
CDR3: CASSLATGGTNTEAFF; DNA: TGTGCCAGCAGCTTAGCCACAGGGGGCACGAACACTGAAGCTTTCTTT; size: -; V: TRBV7-8; D: TRBD1; J: TRBJ1-1